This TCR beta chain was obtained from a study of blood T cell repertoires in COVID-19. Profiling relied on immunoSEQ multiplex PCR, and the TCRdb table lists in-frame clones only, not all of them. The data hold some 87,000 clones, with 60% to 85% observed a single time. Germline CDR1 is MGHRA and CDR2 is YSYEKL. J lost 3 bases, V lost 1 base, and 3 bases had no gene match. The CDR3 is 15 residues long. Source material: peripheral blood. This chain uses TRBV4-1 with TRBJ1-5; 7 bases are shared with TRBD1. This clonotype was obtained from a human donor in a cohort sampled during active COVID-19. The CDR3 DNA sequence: TGCGCCAGCAGCCAAGGGGGGACAGACAATCAGCCCCAGCATTTT. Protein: CASSQGGTDNQPQHF.